These T cell receptor beta chains were read from a single sample in a study of T-cell reconstitution after alpha-beta-depleted transplantation in children. MiXCR, run by TCRdb on the PCR reads, gives a single entry per CDR3 protein. The repertoire holds roughly 420,000 distinct CDR3 sequences, with 15% to 20% as singletons. This specimen was PBMCs, mostly from graft donor cells, taken 360 days after TCRalphabeta/CD19-depleted stem cell transplant. Receptors originate from a boy less than two years old who had a stem cell transplant for Wiskott-Aldrich syndrome, so the T cells may come from the graft donor. Each CDR3 is given with its conserved first and last residue. The D gene is left open where the match is weak. Size is stated for part of the rows, as once, few or many counts, or as a class when the clone is expanded.

D	J	size	length	V	CDR3	DNA
TRBD2	TRBJ2-3	-	15	TRBV5-8	CACSLGRGGMDTQYF	TGTGCCTGCAGCTTGGGGCGGGGGGGCATGGATACGCAGTATTTT
-	TRBJ2-1	once	13	TRBV10-3	CAISGALAGEQFF	TGTGCCATCAGTGGAGCCTTGGCAGGGGAGCAGTTCTTC
-	TRBJ1-1	-	15	TRBV7-9	CASSSISWWGTEAFF	TGTGCCAGCAGCTCGATTTCCTGGTGGGGGACTGAAGCTTTCTTT
-	TRBJ2-1	few	16	TRBV25-1	CASSQAGPASYNEQFF	TGTGCCAGCAGTCAGGCAGGGCCGGCCTCCTACAATGAGCAGTTCTTC
TRBD1	TRBJ2-7	-	15	TRBV2	CASEPPGQSSYEQYF	TGTGCCAGCGAGCCTCCGGGACAGAGCTCCTACGAGCAGTACTTC
-	TRBJ2-1	few	13	TRBV20-1	CSARGQLAHEQFF	TGCAGTGCTAGAGGTCAACTAGCCCATGAGCAGTTCTTC
-	TRBJ1-5	-	16	TRBV21-1	CASSKAQPGWAQPQHF	TGTGCCAGCAGCAAAGCGCAGCCAGGGTGGGCTCAGCCCCAGCATTTT
-	TRBJ2-3	-	15	TRBV30	CAWTDKGARGVTQYF	TGTGCCTGGACTGATAAGGGAGCTAGGGGGGTTACGCAGTATTTT
-	TRBJ2-5	many	12	TRBV2	CASSDRRETQYF	TGTGCCAGCAGTGACAGGAGAGAGACCCAGTACTTC
-	TRBJ2-7	-	14	TRBV15	CATSVGLEIYEQYF	TGTGCCACCAGCGTTGGGCTAGAGATCTACGAGCAGTACTTC
-	TRBJ2-5	-	14	TRBV7-2	CASSHRSGVETQYF	TGTGCCAGCAGCCATAGGTCGGGAGTGGAGACCCAGTACTTC
-	TRBJ2-7	-	17	TRBV7-9	CASSLAPGRGLAYEQYF	TGTGCCAGCAGCTTAGCTCCCGGCAGGGGCCTGGCCTACGAGCAGTACTTC
TRBD1	TRBJ2-3	-	16	TRBV12-3/TRBV12-4	CASSSAGTGKADTQYF	TGTGCCAGCAGTTCAGCCGGGACAGGGAAGGCAGATACGCAGTATTTT
-	TRBJ2-7	-	15	TRBV4-2	CASSQETLLSYEQYF	TGTGCCAGCAGCCAAGAGACTCTCTTATCCTACGAGCAGTACTTC
-	TRBJ2-7	few	14	TRBV28	CASSLRGENYEQYF	TGTGCCAGCAGCCTTAGGGGGGAGAACTACGAGCAGTACTTC
-	TRBJ2-1	-	16	TRBV20-1	CSAREYGASNYNEQFF	TGCAGTGCTAGAGAATATGGGGCCTCAAACTACAATGAGCAGTTCTTC
TRBD2	TRBJ2-3	-	16	TRBV4-1	CASSQGLAGLTDTQYF	TGCGCCAGCAGCCAAGGGCTAGCGGGGCTCACAGATACGCAGTATTTT
-	TRBJ2-1	few	16	TRBV29-1	CSAEPGLRSSYNEQFF	TGCAGCGCTGAGCCTGGACTCCGTAGCTCCTACAATGAGCAGTTCTTC